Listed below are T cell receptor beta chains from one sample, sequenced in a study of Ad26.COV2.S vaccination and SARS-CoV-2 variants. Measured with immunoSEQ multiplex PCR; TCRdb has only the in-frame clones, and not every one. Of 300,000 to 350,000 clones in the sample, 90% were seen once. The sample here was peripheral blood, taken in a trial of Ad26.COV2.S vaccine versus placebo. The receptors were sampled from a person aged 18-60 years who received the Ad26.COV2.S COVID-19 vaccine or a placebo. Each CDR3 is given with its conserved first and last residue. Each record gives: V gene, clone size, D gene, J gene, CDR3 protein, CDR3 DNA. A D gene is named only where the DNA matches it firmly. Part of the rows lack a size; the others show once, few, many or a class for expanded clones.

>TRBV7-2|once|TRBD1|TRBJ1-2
CASSLARGQGANYGYTF
TGTGCCAGCAGCTTAGCTCGGGGACAGGGGGCGAACTATGGCTACACCTTC
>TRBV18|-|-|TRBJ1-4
CASSTQGGRLNEKLFF
TGTGCCAGCTCAACCCAGGGCGGTAGGCTTAATGAAAAACTGTTTTTT
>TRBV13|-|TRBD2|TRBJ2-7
CASSLGSGATYEQYF
TGTGCCAGCAGCCTGGGTAGCGGGGCGACTTACGAGCAGTACTTC
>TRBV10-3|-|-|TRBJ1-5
CAISDQNSKNQPQHF
TGTGCCATCAGTGATCAGAACAGTAAAAATCAGCCCCAGCATTTT
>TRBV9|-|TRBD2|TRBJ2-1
CASSATSGVNNEQFF
TGTGCCAGCAGCGCGACTAGCGGGGTCAACAATGAGCAGTTCTTC
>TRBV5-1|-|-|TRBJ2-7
CASSLVWGASVVDEQYF
TGCGCCAGCAGCTTGGTATGGGGGGCTAGCGTAGTGGACGAGCAGTACTTC
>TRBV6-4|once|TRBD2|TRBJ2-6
CASRRTGGFLGANVLTF
TGTGCCAGCAGGAGAACGGGAGGGTTTTTGGGGGCCAACGTCCTGACTTTC
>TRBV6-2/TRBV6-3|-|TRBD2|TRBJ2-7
CASSYRLSSGGSHEQYF
TGTGCCAGCAGTTACCGGCTGAGTAGCGGGGGTAGCCACGAGCAGTACTTC
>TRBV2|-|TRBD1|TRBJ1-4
CASEGDSGNEKLFF
TGTGCCAGCGAGGGGGACAGTGGTAATGAAAAACTGTTTTTT
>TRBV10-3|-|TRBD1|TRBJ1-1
CAIRKGQQNTEAFF
TGTGCCATCAGGAAGGGACAGCAAAACACTGAAGCTTTCTTT
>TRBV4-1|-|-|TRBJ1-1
CASKLGTLNTEAFF
TGCGCCAGCAAATTGGGGACTTTGAACACTGAAGCTTTCTTT
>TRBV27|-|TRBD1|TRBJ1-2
CASSPQGAYYGYTF
TGTGCCAGCAGCCCACAGGGGGCCTACTATGGCTACACCTTC
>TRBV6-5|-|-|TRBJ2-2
CASLRGGNTGELFF
TGTGCCAGCCTCCGAGGGGGGAACACCGGGGAGCTGTTTTTT
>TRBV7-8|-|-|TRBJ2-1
CASSFPGGPYNEQFF
TGTGCCAGCAGCTTCCCCGGGGGCCCTTACAATGAGCAGTTCTTC
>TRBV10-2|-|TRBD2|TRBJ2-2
CASSESPTSGATGELFF
TGCGCCAGCAGTGAGTCCCCGACTAGCGGGGCAACCGGGGAGCTGTTTTTT
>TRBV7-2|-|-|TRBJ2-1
CASSLQLGNSYNEQFF
TGTGCCAGCAGCCTCCAACTCGGCAACTCCTACAATGAGCAGTTCTTC
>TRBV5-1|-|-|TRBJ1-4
CASSLARGTVPNEKLFF
TGCGCCAGCAGCTTGGCGCGGGGGACCGTCCCTAATGAAAAACTGTTTTTT
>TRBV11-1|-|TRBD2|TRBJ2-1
CASSLALAGPTSSYNEQFF
TGTGCCAGCAGCTTAGCACTAGCGGGGCCAACTAGCTCCTACAATGAGCAGTTCTTC
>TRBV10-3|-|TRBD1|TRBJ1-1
CAIRGDSGMNTEAFF
TGTGCCATCAGGGGGGACAGCGGCATGAACACTGAAGCTTTCTTT
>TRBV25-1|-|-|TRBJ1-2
CASRQPYGGYTF
TGTGCCAGCAGACAACCCTACGGGGGCTACACCTTC
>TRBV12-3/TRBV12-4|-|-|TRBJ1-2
CASSDRVYGYTF
TGTGCCAGCAGCGACAGAGTTTATGGCTACACCTTC
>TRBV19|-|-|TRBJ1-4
CASSTWTATNEKLFF
TGTGCCAGTAGTACTTGGACAGCAACTAATGAAAAACTGTTTTTT
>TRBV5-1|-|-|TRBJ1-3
CASSLPGPSSGNTIYF
TGCGCCAGCAGCCTCCCGGGACCTTCGTCTGGAAACACCATATATTTT
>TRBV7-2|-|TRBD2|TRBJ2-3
CASSFTSGRADTRYF
TGTGCCAGCAGCTTCACTAGCGGGAGGGCGGACACCCGGTATTTT
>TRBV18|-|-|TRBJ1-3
CASSPAGDSGNTIYF
TGTGCCAGCTCACCAGCAGGTGACTCTGGAAACACCATATATTTT
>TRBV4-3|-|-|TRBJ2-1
CASSQDAQNYNEQFF
TGCGCCAGCAGCCAAGATGCCCAGAATTACAATGAGCAGTTCTTC
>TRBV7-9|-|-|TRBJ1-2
CASSFLNPERGRSYTF
TGTGCCAGCAGCTTCCTCAATCCGGAAAGGGGACGAAGCTACACCTTC
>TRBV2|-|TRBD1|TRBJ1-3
CASRGTGGQVSGNTIYF
TGTGCCAGCAGGGGGACGGGAGGACAGGTCTCTGGAAACACCATATATTTT
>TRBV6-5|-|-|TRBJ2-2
CASSWDRGGTGELFF
TGTGCCAGCAGTTGGGATAGGGGCGGCACCGGGGAGCTGTTTTTT
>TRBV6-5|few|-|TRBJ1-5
CASSYSTFYSNQPQHF
TGTGCCAGCAGTTACTCTACCTTTTATAGCAATCAGCCCCAGCATTTT
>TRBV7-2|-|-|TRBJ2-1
CASSLGGGRWGEQFF
TGTGCCAGCAGCTTAGGGGGGGGCCGGTGGGGTGAGCAGTTCTTC
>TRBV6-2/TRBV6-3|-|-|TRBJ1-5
CASSFAGVHQPQHF
TGTGCCAGCAGTTTTGCAGGGGTGCATCAGCCCCAGCATTTT
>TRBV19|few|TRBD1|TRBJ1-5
CASSMGTGMSQHF
TGTGCCAGTAGTATGGGGACAGGGATGTCCCAGCATTTT
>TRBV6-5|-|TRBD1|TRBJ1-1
CASSRDRRENTEAFF
TGTGCCAGCAGTAGGGACAGACGGGAGAACACTGAAGCTTTCTTT
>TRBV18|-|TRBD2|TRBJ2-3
CASSPNSGSTDTQYF
TGTGCCAGCTCACCGAATAGCGGGAGCACAGATACGCAGTATTTT
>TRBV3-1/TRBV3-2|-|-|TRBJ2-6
CASSQRTPTPLTSGANVLTF
TGTGCCAGCAGCCAACGGACCCCCACTCCCTTGACATCTGGGGCCAACGTCCTGACTTTC
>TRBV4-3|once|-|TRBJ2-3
CASSAGYRGSTDTQYF
TGCGCCAGTAGTGCGGGGTATCGGGGAAGCACAGATACGCAGTATTTT
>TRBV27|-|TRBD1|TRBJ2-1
CASRTKPLPGGSYNEQFF
TGTGCCAGCAGGACCAAGCCTCTCCCAGGGGGTTCCTACAATGAGCAGTTCTTC
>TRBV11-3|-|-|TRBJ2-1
CASSFITGGEQFF
TGTGCCAGCAGCTTTATCACGGGCGGTGAGCAGTTCTTC
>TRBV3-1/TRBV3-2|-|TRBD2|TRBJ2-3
CASSQERLAADTQYF
TGTGCCAGCAGCCAAGAGAGGCTAGCGGCAGATACGCAGTATTTT
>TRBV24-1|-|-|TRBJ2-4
CATSDLSGNIQYF
TGTGCCACCAGTGATTTGTCGGGGAACATTCAGTACTTC
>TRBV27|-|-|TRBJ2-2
CASSLLGLATGELFF
TGTGCCAGCAGTTTATTAGGGCTGGCTACCGGGGAGCTGTTTTTT
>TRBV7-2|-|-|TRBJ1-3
CASSPPLLGGGNTIYF
TGTGCCAGCAGCCCGCCCCTTTTGGGGGGAGGAAACACCATATATTTT
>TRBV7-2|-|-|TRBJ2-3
CASNIILGSVSDTQYF
TGTGCCAGCAACATTATATTAGGCTCAGTGTCGGATACGCAGTATTTT
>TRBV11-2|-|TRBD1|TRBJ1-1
CASSLEWGQMNTEAFF
TGTGCCAGCAGCTTAGAGTGGGGACAGATGAACACTGAAGCTTTCTTT
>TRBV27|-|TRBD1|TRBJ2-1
CASSWDRENEQFF
TGTGCCAGCAGTTGGGACAGGGAGAATGAGCAGTTCTTC
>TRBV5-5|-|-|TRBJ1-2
CASSLGASGYTF
TGTGCCAGCAGCTTGGGTGCATCGGGCTACACCTTC
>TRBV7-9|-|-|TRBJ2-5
CASSSDEKETQYF
TGTGCCAGCAGCTCGGACGAGAAAGAGACCCAGTACTTC
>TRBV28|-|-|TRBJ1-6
CASSEDWSDSPLHF
TGTGCCAGCAGCGAGGACTGGAGTGATTCACCCCTCCACTTT
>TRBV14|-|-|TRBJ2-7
CASSPWGEPAYEQYF
TGTGCCAGCAGCCCCTGGGGCGAACCGGCGTACGAGCAGTACTTC
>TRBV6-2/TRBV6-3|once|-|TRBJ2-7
CASSYTSPYHYEQYF
TGTGCCAGCAGCTATACTAGCCCTTACCACTACGAGCAGTACTTC
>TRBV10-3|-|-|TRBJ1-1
CAISDEGDRRNTEAFF
TGTGCCATCAGTGATGAGGGCGACCGAAGGAACACTGAAGCTTTCTTT
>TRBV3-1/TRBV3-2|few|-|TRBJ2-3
CASSQDLGGVTDTQYF
TGTGCCAGCAGCCAAGATCTCGGGGGCGTCACAGATACGCAGTATTTT
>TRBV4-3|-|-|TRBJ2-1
CASSHQGSSYNEQFF
TGCGCCAGCAGCCACCAGGGCAGCTCCTACAATGAGCAGTTCTTC
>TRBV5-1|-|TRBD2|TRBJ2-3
CASSLSGGPPYF
TGCGCCAGCAGCTTAAGCGGGGGCCCCCCGTATTTT
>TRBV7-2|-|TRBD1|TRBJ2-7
CASSLVHRGQYEQYF
TGTGCCAGCAGCTTAGTTCACAGGGGGCAATACGAGCAGTACTTC
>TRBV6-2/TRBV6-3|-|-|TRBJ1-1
CASSHPGPMTEAFF
TGTGCCAGCAGCCATCCAGGGCCGATGACTGAAGCTTTCTTT
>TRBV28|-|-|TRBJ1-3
CASSFRRIAGNTIYF
TGTGCCAGCAGTTTTAGGCGGATTGCTGGAAACACCATATATTTT